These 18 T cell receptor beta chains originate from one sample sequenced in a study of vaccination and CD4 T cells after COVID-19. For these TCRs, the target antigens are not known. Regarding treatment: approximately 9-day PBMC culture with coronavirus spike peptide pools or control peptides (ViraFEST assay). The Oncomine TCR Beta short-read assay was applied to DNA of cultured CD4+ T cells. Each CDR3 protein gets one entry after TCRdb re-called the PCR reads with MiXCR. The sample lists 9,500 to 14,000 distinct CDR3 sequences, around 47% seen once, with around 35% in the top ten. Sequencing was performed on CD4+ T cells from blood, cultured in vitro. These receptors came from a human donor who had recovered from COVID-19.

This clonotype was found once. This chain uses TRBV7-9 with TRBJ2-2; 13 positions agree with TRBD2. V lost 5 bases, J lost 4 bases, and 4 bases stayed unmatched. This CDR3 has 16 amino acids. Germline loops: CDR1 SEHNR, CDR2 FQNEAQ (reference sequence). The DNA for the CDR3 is TGTGCCAGCAGCAGGGGACTAGCGGGGTTCACCGGGGAGCTGTTTTTT. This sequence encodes CASSRGLAGFTGELFF.

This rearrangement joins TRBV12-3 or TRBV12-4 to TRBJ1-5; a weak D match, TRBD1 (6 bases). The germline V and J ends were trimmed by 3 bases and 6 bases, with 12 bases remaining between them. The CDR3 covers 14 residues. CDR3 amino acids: CASSFKGGFQPQHF. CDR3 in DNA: TGTGCCAGCAGTTTCAAGGGGGGATTTCAGCCCCAGCATTTT.

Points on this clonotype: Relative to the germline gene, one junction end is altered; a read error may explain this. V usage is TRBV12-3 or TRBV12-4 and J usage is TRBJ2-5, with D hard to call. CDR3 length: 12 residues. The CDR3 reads CASSLRPETQCF. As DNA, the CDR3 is TGTGCCAGCAGTTTACGGCCAGAGACCCAGTGCTTC.

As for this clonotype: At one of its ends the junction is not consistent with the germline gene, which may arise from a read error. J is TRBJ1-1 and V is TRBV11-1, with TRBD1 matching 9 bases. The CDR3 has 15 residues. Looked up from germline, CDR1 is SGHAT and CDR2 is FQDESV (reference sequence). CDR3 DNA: TGTGCCAACAGCTTCGACAGGGGGAAAAGGACTGAAGCTTTCTTT. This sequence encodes CANSFDRGKRTEAFF.

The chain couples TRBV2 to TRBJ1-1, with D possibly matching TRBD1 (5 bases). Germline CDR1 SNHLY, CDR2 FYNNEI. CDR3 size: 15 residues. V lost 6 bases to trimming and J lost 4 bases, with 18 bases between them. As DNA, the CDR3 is TGTGCCAGCAGGGGGGGAAGTTTGGGTACCACTGAAGCTTTCTTT. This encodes CASRGGSLGTTEAFF.

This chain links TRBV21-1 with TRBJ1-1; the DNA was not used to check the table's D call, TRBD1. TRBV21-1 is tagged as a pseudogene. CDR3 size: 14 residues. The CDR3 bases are TGTGCCAGCAGCGCTCTTCCTGTGGGGACGGAAGCTTTCTTT. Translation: CASSALPVGTEAFF.

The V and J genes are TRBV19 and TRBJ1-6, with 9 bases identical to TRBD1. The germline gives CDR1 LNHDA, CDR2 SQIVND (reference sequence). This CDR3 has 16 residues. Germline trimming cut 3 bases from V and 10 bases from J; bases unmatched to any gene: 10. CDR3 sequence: CASSIPSGTGRSPLHF. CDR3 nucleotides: TGTGCCAGTAGTATTCCCTCCGGGACAGGGAGATCACCCCTCCACTTT.

The CDR3 DNA follows: TGTGCCAGCTCACCACCTATCGGCCTCACCGGGGAGCTGTTTTTT. This gives the protein CASSPPIGLTGELFF. The chain links TRBV18 to TRBJ2-2, with unresolved D. Germline loops: CDR1 KGHSH, CDR2 LQKENI. The CDR3 runs to 15 residues. The V and J ends lost 0 bases and 4 bases respectively, with 9 bases between them.

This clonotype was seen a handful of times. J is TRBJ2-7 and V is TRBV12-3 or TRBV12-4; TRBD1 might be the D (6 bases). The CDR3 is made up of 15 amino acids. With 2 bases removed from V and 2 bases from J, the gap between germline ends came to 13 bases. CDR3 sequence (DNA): TGTGCCAGCAGTTTACAGGGGCGCATACCCTACGAGCAGTACTTC. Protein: CASSLQGRIPYEQYF.

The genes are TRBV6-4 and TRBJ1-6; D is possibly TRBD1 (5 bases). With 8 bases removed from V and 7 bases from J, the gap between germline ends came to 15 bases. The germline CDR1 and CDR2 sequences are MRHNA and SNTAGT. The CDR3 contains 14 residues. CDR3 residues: CASAGPSGNSPLHF. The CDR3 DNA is TGTGCCAGCGCGGGACCGTCGGGGAATTCACCCCTCCACTTT.

The CDR3 reads CASSFRLGGSTDTQYF. The CDR3 bases are TGTGCCAGCAGCTTCAGGCTCGGGGGGAGCACAGATACGCAGTATTTT. V usage is TRBV11-2 and J usage is TRBJ2-3, with 7 bases identical to TRBD2. There are 16 residues in the CDR3. CDR1 and CDR2 from the germline V gene are SGHAT and FQNNGV. J lost 0 bases, V lost 3 bases, and 6 bases had no gene match.

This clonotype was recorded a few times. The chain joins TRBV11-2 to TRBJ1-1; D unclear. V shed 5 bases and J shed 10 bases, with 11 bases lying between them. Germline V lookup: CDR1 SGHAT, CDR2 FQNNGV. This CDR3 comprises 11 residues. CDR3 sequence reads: CASSRGVAAFF. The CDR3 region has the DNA TGTGCCAGCAGCCGCGGGGTTGCAGCTTTCTTT.

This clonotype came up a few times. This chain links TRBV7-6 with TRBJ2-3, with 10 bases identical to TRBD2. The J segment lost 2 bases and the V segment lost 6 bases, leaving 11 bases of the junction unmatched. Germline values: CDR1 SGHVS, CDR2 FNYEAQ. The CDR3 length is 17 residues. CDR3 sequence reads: CASSPPGLAGATDTQYF. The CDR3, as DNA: TGTGCCAGCAGTCCACCCGGCCTAGCGGGGGCCACAGATACGCAGTATTTT.

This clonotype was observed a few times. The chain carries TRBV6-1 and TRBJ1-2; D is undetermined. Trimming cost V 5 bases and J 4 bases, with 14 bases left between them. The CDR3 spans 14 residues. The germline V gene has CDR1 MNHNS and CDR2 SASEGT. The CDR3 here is CASSQGRGSYGYTF. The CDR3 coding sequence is TGTGCCAGCAGTCAAGGGCGGGGTAGCTATGGCTACACCTTC.

CDR3 DNA sequence: TGTGCCAGCAGTGTAACTTTGGCTAATGAAAAACTGTTTTTT. As protein: CASSVTLANEKLFF. The chain couples TRBV6-1 to TRBJ1-4, with D unresolved. Germline loops: CDR1 MNHNS, CDR2 SASEGT. The CDR3 runs 14 residues. V lost 4 bases to trimming and J lost 3 bases, with 9 bases between them.

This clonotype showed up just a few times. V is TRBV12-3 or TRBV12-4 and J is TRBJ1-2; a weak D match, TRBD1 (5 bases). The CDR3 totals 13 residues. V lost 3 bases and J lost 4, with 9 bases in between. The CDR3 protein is CASSFHGGYGYTF. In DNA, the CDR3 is TGTGCCAGCAGTTTCCACGGGGGCTATGGCTACACCTTC.

CDR3 in DNA: TGTGCCAGCAGTTACTCGAATGGACAGGGCTCACCCCTCCACTTT. Its translation is CASSYSNGQGSPLHF. J is TRBJ1-6 and V is TRBV6-5, with 8 nucleotides matching TRBD1. The CDR3 loop spans 15 amino acids. Germline V gene lookup returns CDR1 MNHEY and CDR2 SVGAGI. After removal of 0 bases from V and 10 bases from J, the junction contained 5 bases not matched to a gene.

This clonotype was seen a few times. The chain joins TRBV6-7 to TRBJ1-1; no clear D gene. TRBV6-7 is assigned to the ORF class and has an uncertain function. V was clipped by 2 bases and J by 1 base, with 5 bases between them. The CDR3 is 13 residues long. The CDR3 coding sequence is TGTGCCAGCAGTTACCGGCAGAACACTGAAGCTTTCTTT. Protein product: CASSYRQNTEAFF.